This is a list of T cell receptor beta chains from one sample in a study of blood T cell repertoires in COVID-19. Profiled with immunoSEQ multiplex PCR; TCRdb holds only in-frame clones, not every one. The data show 110,000 or so clones, 80% to 85% seen once. The sequencing input was peripheral blood. These receptors were taken from a man older than 75 with acute or convalescent COVID-19. The CDR3 runs from the conserved cysteine through the conserved F or W. D genes are given only for firm matches. Size is omitted from some rows. Given values are once, few, many or a class for expanded clones.

TRBJ2-2	TRBD1	TRBV5-1	16	-	TGCGCCAGCAGCCTTGGGTGGACAGGGGGAACCGGGGAGCTGTTTTTT	CASSLGWTGGTGELFF
TRBJ1-1	-	TRBV29-1	11	-	TGCAGCGTCTATGAGATCACTGAAGCTTTCTTT	CSVYEITEAFF
TRBJ1-1	-	TRBV5-1	14	-	TGCGCCAGCAGCTTAGAGTTATCGAACACTGAAGCTTTCTTT	CASSLELSNTEAFF
TRBJ2-2	TRBD2	TRBV29-1	15	-	TGCAGCGGGTTAAGCGGGAGAAGTGTCACCGGGGAGCTGTTTTTT	CSGLSGRSVTGELFF
TRBJ1-5	-	TRBV15	13	-	TGTGCCACCAGCTGGAGTACAAATCAGCCCCAGCATTTT	CATSWSTNQPQHF
TRBJ1-2	TRBD1	TRBV28	13	-	TGTGCCATCCGGGACAGGGTCAACTATGGCTACACCTTC	CAIRDRVNYGYTF
TRBJ2-3	TRBD1	TRBV5-1	14	-	TGCGCCAGCAGCTTCGGACAGGGAGAGGGTACGCAGTATTTT	CASSFGQGEGTQYF
TRBJ2-1	TRBD2	TRBV7-2	16	-	TGTGCCAGCGTTCCCCGAGGAGCGGGAGGGTACAATGAGCAGTTCTTC	CASVPRGAGGYNEQFF
TRBJ2-7	-	TRBV15	14	-	TGTGCCACCAGCAGAGACATCCTACGTCTCGAGCAGTACTTC	CATSRDILRLEQYF
TRBJ1-4	-	TRBV9	15	-	TGTGCCAGCAGCGTAGGCCAGGGTACTTATGAAAAACTGTTTTTT	CASSVGQGTYEKLFF
TRBJ1-1	-	TRBV30	12	-	TGTGCCTGGAGTGTACTTAACACTGAAGCTTTCTTT	CAWSVLNTEAFF
TRBJ1-1	TRBD1	TRBV5-4	15	-	TGTGCCAGCAGCTGGACCCGGGACAGGGGCACTGAAGCTTTCTTT	CASSWTRDRGTEAFF
TRBJ2-1	-	TRBV15	15	-	TGTGCCACCAGCAGTGCCCGGGACTCCTACAATGAGCAGTTCTTC	CATSSARDSYNEQFF
TRBJ1-2	TRBD1	TRBV5-6	15	-	TGTGCCAGCAGCTTGGTAGGGGGCCTGGGCTATGGCTACACCTTC	CASSLVGGLGYGYTF
TRBJ1-6	TRBD1	TRBV2	15	-	TGTGCCAGCAGTGCCCGACAGGGGGTAAATTCACCCCTCCACTTT	CASSARQGVNSPLHF
TRBJ2-7	-	TRBV27	12	-	TGTGCCAGCAGTCATAGTTCCTACGAGCAGTACTTC	CASSHSSYEQYF
TRBJ1-4	-	TRBV5-1	14	-	TGCGCCAGCAGCTTGGTCTCGAGCGATGAAAAACTGTTTTTT	CASSLVSSDEKLFF
TRBJ2-1	TRBD2	TRBV5-5	16	-	TGTGCCAGCAGCTTCCCTGCTAGCGGGAGGGCCGATGAGCAGTTCTTC	CASSFPASGRADEQFF
TRBJ2-1	TRBD2	TRBV4-3	17	-	TGCGCCAGCAGCCAAGATCTGAGCGGGGGGTCCTACAATGAGCAGTTCTTC	CASSQDLSGGSYNEQFF
TRBJ1-4	-	TRBV29-1	12	-	TGCAGCGCCCGACAGGCGAATGAAAAACTGTTTTTT	CSARQANEKLFF
TRBJ2-7	-	TRBV28	14	-	TGTGCCAGCAGTTTCTCACAGGGATCCTACGAGCAGTACTTC	CASSFSQGSYEQYF
TRBJ1-5	-	TRBV2	14	once	TGTGCCAGCAGTGGAAGAGAGGGCAATCAGCCCCAGCATTTT	CASSGREGNQPQHF
TRBJ1-2	-	TRBV27	18	-	TGTGCCAGCACCCCAAGGGGCAGGGGTTCCCCGGGGAGAAGTAGCTACACCTTC	CASTPRGRGSPGRSSYTF
TRBJ2-7	TRBD2	TRBV5-1	15	-	TGCGCCAGCAGCGTCACCGGGACTAGCGGAGACGAGCAGTACTTC	CASSVTGTSGDEQYF